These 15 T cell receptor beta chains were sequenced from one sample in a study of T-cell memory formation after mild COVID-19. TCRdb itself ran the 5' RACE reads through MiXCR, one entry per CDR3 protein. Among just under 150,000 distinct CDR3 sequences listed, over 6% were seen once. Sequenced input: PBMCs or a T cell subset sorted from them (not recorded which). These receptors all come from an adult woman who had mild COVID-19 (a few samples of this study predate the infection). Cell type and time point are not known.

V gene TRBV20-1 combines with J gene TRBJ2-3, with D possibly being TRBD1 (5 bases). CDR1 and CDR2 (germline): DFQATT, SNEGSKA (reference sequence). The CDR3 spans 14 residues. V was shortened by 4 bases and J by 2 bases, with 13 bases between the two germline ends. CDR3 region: CSATLTGFTDTQYF. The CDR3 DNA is TGCAGTGCTACCCTTACAGGCTTCACAGATACGCAGTATTTT.

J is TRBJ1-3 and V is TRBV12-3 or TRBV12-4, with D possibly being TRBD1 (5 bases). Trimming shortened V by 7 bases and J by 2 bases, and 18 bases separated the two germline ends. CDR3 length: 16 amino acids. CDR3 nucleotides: TGTGCCAGCACCTCTAGTCTTCCAGGGACTGGAAACACCATATATTTT. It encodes CASTSSLPGTGNTIYF.

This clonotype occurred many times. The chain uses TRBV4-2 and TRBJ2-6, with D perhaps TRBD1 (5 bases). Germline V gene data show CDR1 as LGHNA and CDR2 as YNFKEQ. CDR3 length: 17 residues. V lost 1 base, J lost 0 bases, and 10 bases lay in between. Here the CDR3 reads CASSQGQKSSGANVLTF. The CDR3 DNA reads TGTGCCAGCAGCCAAGGACAGAAGAGCTCTGGGGCCAACGTCCTGACTTTC.

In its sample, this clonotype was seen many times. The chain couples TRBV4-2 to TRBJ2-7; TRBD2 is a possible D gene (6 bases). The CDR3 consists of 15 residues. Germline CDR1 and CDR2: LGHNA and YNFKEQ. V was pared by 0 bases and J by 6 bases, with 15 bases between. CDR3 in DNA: TGTGCCAGCAGCCAAGATCAAGTGGAGGGCTCCGAGCAGTACTTC. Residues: CASSQDQVEGSEQYF.

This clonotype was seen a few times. The CDR3 DNA follows: TGCAGTGCTAGATCGAGCAAACATTACGCGAACACTGAAGCTTTCTTT. This translates into CSARSSKHYANTEAFF. This chain joins TRBV20-1 and TRBJ1-1, with D uncertain. V lost 2 bases and J 1 base, leaving 17 bases between the germline ends. This CDR3 has 16 residues. Germline loops: CDR1 DFQATT, CDR2 SNEGSKA (reference sequence).

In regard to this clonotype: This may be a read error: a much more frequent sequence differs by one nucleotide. For the CDR3, the DNA is TGTGCCATCAGCACCGGGACAGGGTACGAGCAGTACTTC. Amino acid sequence: CAISTGTGYEQYF. This rearrangement joins TRBV7-6 to TRBJ2-7; TRBD1 agrees at 9 bases. This CDR3 has 13 residues. Germline CDR1 reads SGHVS; CDR2 reads FNYEAQ.

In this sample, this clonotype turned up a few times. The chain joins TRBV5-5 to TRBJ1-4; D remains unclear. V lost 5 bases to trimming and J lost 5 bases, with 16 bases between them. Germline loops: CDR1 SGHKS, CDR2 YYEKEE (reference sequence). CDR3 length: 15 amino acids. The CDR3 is CASSSDPGPNEKLFF. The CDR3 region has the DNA TGTGCCAGCAGTTCTGACCCGGGTCCAAATGAAAAACTGTTTTTT.

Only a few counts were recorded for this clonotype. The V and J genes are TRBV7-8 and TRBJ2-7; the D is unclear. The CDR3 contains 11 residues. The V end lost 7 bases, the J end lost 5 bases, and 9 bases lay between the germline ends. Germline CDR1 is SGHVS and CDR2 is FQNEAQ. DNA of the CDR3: TGTGCCAGCACCCTGCTTGACGAGCAGTACTTC. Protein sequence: CASTLLDEQYF.

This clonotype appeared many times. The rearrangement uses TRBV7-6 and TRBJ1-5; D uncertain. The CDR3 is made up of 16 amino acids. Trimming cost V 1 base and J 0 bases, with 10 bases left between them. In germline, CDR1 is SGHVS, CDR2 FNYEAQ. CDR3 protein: CASSLGPPNSNQPQHF. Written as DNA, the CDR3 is TGTGCCAGCAGCTTAGGGCCGCCGAATAGCAATCAGCCCCAGCATTTT.

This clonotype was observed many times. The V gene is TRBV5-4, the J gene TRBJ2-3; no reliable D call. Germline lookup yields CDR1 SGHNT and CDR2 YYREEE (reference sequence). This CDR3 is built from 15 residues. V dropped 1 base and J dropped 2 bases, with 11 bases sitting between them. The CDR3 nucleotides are TGTGCCAGCAGCTTGATGGGCAGTCCCACAGATACGCAGTATTTT. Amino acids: CASSLMGSPTDTQYF.

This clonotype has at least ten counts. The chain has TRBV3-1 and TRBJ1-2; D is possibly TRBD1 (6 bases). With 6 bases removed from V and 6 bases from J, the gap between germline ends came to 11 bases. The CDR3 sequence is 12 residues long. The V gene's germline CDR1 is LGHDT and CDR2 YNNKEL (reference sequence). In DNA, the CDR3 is TGTGCCAGCAGTCCGACAGGACATGGCTACACCTTC. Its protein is CASSPTGHGYTF.

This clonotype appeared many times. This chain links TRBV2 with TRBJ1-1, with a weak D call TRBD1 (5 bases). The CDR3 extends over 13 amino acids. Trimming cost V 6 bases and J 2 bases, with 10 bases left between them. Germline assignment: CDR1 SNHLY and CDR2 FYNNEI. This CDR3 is CASSRDRNTEAFF. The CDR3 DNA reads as TGTGCCAGCAGCCGGGACCGTAACACTGAAGCTTTCTTT.

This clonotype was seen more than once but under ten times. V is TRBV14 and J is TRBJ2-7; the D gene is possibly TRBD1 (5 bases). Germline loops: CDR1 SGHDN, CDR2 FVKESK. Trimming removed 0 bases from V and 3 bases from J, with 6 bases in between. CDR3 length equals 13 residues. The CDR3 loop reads CASSQEQGYEQYF. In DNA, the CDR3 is TGTGCCAGCAGCCAAGAGCAGGGCTACGAGCAGTACTTC.

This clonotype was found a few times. CDR3 sequence: CSARVGTRNNEQFF. The CDR3, as DNA: TGCAGTGCTAGAGTTGGGACTCGGAACAATGAGCAGTTCTTC. V gene TRBV20-1 combines with J gene TRBJ2-1, with D possibly being TRBD2 (6 bases). Germline V CDR1 and CDR2: DFQATT, SNEGSKA (reference sequence). V was shortened by 1 base and J by 5 bases, with 12 bases between the two germline ends. CDR3 size: 14 residues.

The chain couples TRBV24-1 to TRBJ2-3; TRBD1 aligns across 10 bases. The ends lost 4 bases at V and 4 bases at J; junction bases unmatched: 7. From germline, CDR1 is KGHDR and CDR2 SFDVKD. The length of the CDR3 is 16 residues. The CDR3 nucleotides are TGTGCCACCAGTGACCCGACAGGGACAGGGGCAGATACGCAGTATTTT. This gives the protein CATSDPTGTGADTQYF.